This TCR beta chain was documented in a study of preoperative IRX-2 immunotherapy in early breast cancer. Treatment specified: preoperative locoregional IRX-2 cytokine immunotherapy. This phase Ib study tested locoregional IRX-2 cytokine immunotherapy given before surgery. This clone came up a few times. The table came from immunoSEQ multiplex PCR; TCRdb's copy has only in-frame clones and leaves some out. The table records about 89,000 clones, 86% of them present only once. CDR1 is SGHNT, CDR2 YENEEA, per germline. V lost 5 bases and J 0 bases, leaving 13 bases between the germline ends. The CDR3 is made up of 16 amino acids.

The source material was tumor tissue, sampled after IRX-2 immunotherapy. The TCR comes from a human donor with breast cancer. The chain links TRBV11-3 to TRBJ1-4; D is uncertain. The CDR3 DNA is TGTGCCAGCAGCCTCGGGGAACTTGCAACTAATGAAAAACTGTTTTTT. Encoded protein: CASSLGELATNEKLFF.